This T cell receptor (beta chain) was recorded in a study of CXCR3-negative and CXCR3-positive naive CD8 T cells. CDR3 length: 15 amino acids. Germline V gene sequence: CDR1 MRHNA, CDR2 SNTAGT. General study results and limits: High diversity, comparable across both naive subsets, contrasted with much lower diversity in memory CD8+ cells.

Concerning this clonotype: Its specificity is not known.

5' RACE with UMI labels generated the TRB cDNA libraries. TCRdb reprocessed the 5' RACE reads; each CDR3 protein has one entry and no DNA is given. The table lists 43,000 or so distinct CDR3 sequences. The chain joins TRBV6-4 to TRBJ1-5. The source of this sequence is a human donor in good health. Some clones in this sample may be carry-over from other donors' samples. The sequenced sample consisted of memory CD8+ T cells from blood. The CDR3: CASSPRGGGNQPQHF.